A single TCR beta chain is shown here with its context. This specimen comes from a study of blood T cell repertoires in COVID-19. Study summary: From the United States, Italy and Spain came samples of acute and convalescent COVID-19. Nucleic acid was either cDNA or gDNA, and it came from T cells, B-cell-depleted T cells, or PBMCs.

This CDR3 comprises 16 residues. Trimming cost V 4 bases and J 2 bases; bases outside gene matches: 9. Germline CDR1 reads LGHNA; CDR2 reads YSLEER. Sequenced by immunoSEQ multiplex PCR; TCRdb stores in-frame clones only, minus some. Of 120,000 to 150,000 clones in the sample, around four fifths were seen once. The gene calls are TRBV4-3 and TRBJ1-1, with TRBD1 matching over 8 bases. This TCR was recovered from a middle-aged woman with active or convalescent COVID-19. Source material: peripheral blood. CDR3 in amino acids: CASSPGQGLANTEAFF. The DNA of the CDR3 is TGCGCCAGCAGCCCCGGACAGGGACTGGCCAACACTGAAGCTTTCTTT.